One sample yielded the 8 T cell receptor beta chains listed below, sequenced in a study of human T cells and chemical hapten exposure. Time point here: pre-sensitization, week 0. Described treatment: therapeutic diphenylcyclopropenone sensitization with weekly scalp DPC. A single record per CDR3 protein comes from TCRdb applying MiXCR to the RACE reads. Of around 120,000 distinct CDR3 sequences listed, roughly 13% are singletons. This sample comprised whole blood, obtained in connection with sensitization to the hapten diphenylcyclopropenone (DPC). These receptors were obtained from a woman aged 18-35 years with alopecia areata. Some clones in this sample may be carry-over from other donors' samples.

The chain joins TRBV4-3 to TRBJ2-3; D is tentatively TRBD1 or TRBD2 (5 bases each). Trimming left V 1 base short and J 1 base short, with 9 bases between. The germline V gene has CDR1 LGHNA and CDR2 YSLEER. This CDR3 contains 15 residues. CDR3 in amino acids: CASSQGRGRTDTQYF. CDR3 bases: TGCGCCAGCAGCCAAGGACGGGGCCGCACAGATACGCAGTATTTT.

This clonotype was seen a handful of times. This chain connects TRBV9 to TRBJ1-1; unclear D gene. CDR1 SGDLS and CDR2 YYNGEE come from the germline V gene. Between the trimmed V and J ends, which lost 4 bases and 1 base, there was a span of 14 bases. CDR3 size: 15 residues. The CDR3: CASSPIVLTNTEAFF. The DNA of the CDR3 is TGTGCCAGCAGCCCGATTGTGCTTACGAACACTGAAGCTTTCTTT.

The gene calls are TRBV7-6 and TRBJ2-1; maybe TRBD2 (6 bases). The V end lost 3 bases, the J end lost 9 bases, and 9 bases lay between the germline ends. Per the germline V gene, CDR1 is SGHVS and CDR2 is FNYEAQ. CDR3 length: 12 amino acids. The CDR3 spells CASSLLGGEQFF. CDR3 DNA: TGTGCCAGCAGCTTGCTGGGAGGTGAGCAGTTCTTC.

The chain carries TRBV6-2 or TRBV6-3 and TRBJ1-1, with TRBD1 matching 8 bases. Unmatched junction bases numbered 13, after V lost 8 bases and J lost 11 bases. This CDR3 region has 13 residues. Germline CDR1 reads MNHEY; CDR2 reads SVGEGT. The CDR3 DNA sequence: TGTGCCAGCGGTAAGGGACAGGCCTCCGGGGCTTTCTTT. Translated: CASGKGQASGAFF.

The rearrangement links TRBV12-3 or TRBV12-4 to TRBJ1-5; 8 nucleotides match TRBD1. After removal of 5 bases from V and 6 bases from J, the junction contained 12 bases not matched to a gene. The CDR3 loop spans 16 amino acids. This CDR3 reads CASSTFVDRAGQPQHF. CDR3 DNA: TGTGCCAGCAGTACCTTCGTGGACAGGGCGGGTCAGCCCCAGCATTTT.

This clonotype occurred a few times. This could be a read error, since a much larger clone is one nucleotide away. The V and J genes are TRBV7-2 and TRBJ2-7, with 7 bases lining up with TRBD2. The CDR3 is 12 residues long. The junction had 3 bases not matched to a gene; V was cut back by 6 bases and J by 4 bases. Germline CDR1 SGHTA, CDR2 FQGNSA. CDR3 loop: CTSRGAGYEQYF. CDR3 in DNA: TGTACCAGCAGAGGAGCGGGGTACGAGCAGTACTTC. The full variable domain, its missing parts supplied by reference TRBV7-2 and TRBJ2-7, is GAGVSQSPSNKVTEKGKDVELRCDPISGHTALYWYRQSLGQGLEFLIYFQGNSAPDKSGLPSDRFSAERTGGSVSTLTIQRTQQEDSAVYLCTSRGAGYEQYFGPGTRLTVT.

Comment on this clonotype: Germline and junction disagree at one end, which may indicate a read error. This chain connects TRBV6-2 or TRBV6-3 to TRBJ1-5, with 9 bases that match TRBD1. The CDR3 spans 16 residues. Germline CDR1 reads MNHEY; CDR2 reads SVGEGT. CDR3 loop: CTSTETGQGANQPQHF. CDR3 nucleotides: TGTACCAGCACCGAGACGGGACAGGGCGCCAATCAGCCCCAGCATTTT.

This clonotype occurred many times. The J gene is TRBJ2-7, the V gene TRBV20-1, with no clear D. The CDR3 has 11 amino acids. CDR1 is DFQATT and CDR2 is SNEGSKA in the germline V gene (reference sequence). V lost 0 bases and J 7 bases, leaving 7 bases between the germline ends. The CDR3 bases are TGCAGTGCTAGAGATCGTCTAGAGCAGTACTTC. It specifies CSARDRLEQYF.